These 21 T cell receptor beta chains came from one sample sequenced in a study of blood T cell repertoires in COVID-19. Using immunoSEQ multiplex PCR, the repertoire was profiled, and TCRdb retains in-frame clones only, with some absent. The sample has almost 250,000 clones, 85% to 90% seen once; the top ten hold over 4%. The sequencing input was PBMCs or T cells enriched from blood (not recorded which). These receptors all stem from a woman aged 30 to 39 who had recovered from COVID-19.

The J gene is TRBJ1-4, the V gene TRBV30; D call uncertain. V was cut by 7 bases and J by 4 bases, with 10 bases left in between. The CDR3 runs to 12 residues. Germline-derived CDR1 and CDR2 are GTSNPN and SVGIG (reference sequence). CDR3: CAYSFRNEKLFF. In DNA form, the CDR3 reads TGTGCCTACTCATTCCGTAATGAAAAACTGTTTTTT.

The chain uses TRBV6-5 and TRBJ2-2; 7 bases agree with TRBD2. V gave up 5 bases and J gave up 3 bases; unmatched junction bases: 3. The CDR3 spans 14 residues. Germline V gives CDR1 MNHEY, CDR2 SVGAGI. This CDR3 reads CASSQGLHTGELFF. CDR3 DNA sequence: TGTGCCAGCAGTCAGGGACTACACACCGGGGAGCTGTTTTTT.

The chain carries TRBV28 and TRBJ2-7, with 8 bases lining up with TRBD2. Trimming at V came to 6 bases and at J to 6 bases, leaving 4 bases not matched to a gene. The CDR3 consists of 12 residues. Germline CDR1 reads MDHEN; CDR2 reads SYDVKM. The CDR3 region is CASSLREGEQYF. The CDR3, as DNA: TGTGCCAGCAGCCTACGGGAGGGCGAGCAGTACTTC.

The V and J genes are TRBV2 and TRBJ2-7, with 9 bases lining up with TRBD2. This CDR3 contains 19 residues. In germline, CDR1 is SNHLY, CDR2 FYNNEI. Trimming at V came to 10 bases and at J to 2 bases, leaving 24 bases not matched to a gene. CDR3 in DNA: TGTGCCACCCAGTGGCCCCGACAAGCGATAGCGGGAGTAACCTACGAGCAGTACTTC. Its translation is CATQWPRQAIAGVTYEQYF.

The chain has TRBV5-4 and TRBJ1-2; TRBD1 aligns across 9 bases. The CDR3 totals 15 residues. Looked up from germline, CDR1 is SGHNT and CDR2 is YYREEE (reference sequence). V shed 4 bases, J shed 1 base, and the junction held 5 bases outside the gene matches. In nucleotides, the CDR3 is TGTGCCAGCAGCCGGGGACAGGGCTTTAACTATGGCTACACCTTC. Translation: CASSRGQGFNYGYTF.

This chain connects TRBV7-9 to TRBJ1-2; maybe TRBD1 (5 bases). Trimming shortened V by 5 bases and J by 4 bases, and 17 bases separated the two germline ends. Germline-derived CDR1 and CDR2 are SEHNR and FQNEAQ (reference sequence). The CDR3 loop spans 15 amino acids. CDR3 amino acids: CASSPSGGESYGYTF. Here the CDR3 DNA reads TGTGCCAGCAGCCCGAGTGGGGGGGAGAGCTATGGCTACACCTTC. The full variable domain, rest sourced from reference TRBV7-9 and TRBJ1-2, is DTGVSQNPRHKITKRGQNVTFRCDPISEHNRLYWYRQTLGQGPEFLTYFQNEAQLEKSRLLSDRFSAERPKGSFSTLEIQRTEQGDSAMYLCASSPSGGESYGYTFGSGTRLTVV.

The chain carries TRBV21-1 and TRBJ1-5; the D call TRBD1 from the table was never checked on the DNA. TRBV21-1 corresponds to a pseudogene. The CDR3 totals 15 residues. This CDR3 reads CASSNGTGGNQPQHF. In DNA form, the CDR3 reads TGTGCCAGCAGCAATGGGACAGGGGGCAATCAGCCCCAGCATTTT.

This clone was seen only a few times. The chain uses TRBV30 and TRBJ2-1, with TRBD2 matching over 8 bases. Germline CDR1 reads GTSNPN; CDR2 reads SVGIG (reference sequence). The CDR3 contains 15 residues. Unmatched junction bases numbered 12, after V lost 2 bases and J lost 9 bases. Here the CDR3 reads CAWSRLAGSLTEQFF. The DNA for the CDR3 is TGTGCCTGGAGTCGATTAGCGGGGAGCCTGACTGAGCAGTTCTTC.

The chain recombines TRBV15 with TRBJ1-1; D remains unclear. The CDR3 loop spans 13 amino acids. V was shortened by 3 bases and J by 0 bases, with 5 bases between the two germline ends. CDR1 is LNHNV and CDR2 is YYDKDF in the germline V gene (reference sequence). Here the CDR3 reads CATSSELNTEAFF. CDR3 nucleotide sequence: TGTGCCACCAGCAGCGAGTTGAACACTGAAGCTTTCTTT.

This clone was seen only once. The rearrangement joins TRBV2 to TRBJ1-6; 10 nucleotides agree with TRBD1. CDR1 is SNHLY, CDR2 FYNNEI, per germline. Trimming removed 6 bases from V and 2 bases from J; junction bases left unmatched: 4. The CDR3 loop spans 16 amino acids. The CDR3 loop is CASSRTGGPYNSPLHF. In DNA form, the CDR3 reads TGTGCCAGCAGCCGGACAGGGGGTCCCTATAATTCACCCCTCCACTTT.

The V call is TRBV6-2 or TRBV6-3, the J call TRBJ2-7; unclear D gene. CDR3 size: 16 residues. The V and J ends lost 0 bases and 0 bases respectively, with 12 bases between them. The germline gives CDR1 MNHEY, CDR2 SVGEGT. CDR3 nucleotides: TGTGCCAGCAGTTACTCGAACATCCGCTTCTCCTACGAGCAGTACTTC. This sequence encodes CASSYSNIRFSYEQYF.

J is TRBJ2-2 and V is TRBV7-9, with TRBD2 matching 7 bases. The CDR3 sequence is 16 residues long. Germline lookup yields CDR1 SEHNR and CDR2 FQNEAQ (reference sequence). With 0 bases clipped from V and 5 bases from J, the junction kept 6 bases outside the gene matches. CDR3: CASSLATRERTGELFF. The CDR3 nucleotides are TGTGCCAGCAGCTTAGCAACGCGGGAGAGGACCGGGGAGCTGTTTTTT.

This chain joins TRBV5-1 and TRBJ1-1; maybe TRBD1 (5 bases). V lost 3 bases, J lost 1 base, and 13 bases lay in between. The CDR3 spans 15 residues. Germline CDR1 and CDR2: SGHRS and YFSETQ. CDR3 amino acids: CASSSLTVGNTEAFF. The CDR3 region has the DNA TGCGCCAGCAGCTCTTTGACAGTCGGGAACACTGAAGCTTTCTTT.

The chain employs TRBV6-2 or TRBV6-3 and TRBJ1-2; weak D call: TRBD1 (6 bases). This CDR3 region has 15 residues. V lost 2 bases and J lost 6, with 16 bases in between. The V gene's germline CDR1 is MNHEY and CDR2 SVGEGT. CDR3 loop: CASSYAGDEKNGYTF. CDR3 bases: TGTGCCAGCAGTTACGCAGGGGATGAAAAAAATGGCTACACCTTC.

The chain is built from TRBV28 and TRBJ1-5; 7 bases align to TRBD1. V lost 6 bases to trimming and J lost 2 bases; unmatched junction nucleotides: 1. Germline CDR1 and CDR2: MDHEN and SYDVKM. There are 13 residues in the CDR3. The CDR3 nucleotides are TGTGCCAGCAGAGGACAGGGCAATCAGCCCCAGCATTTT. This codes for CASRGQGNQPQHF.

The V gene is TRBV2, the J gene TRBJ2-7; 8 positions match TRBD1. The CDR3 is 16 residues long. CDR1 is SNHLY, CDR2 FYNNEI, per germline. V shed 6 bases, J shed 1 base, and the junction held 11 bases outside the gene matches. CDR3 sequence (DNA): TGTGCCAGCAGCGACACCCGGGACAGGACTTCCTACGAGCAGTACTTC. Its protein product is CASSDTRDRTSYEQYF.

The J gene is TRBJ2-7, the V gene TRBV7-2, with D hard to call. CDR1 SGHTA and CDR2 FQGNSA come from the germline V gene. The CDR3 runs 14 residues. The V end was cut by 1 base, the J end by 0 bases, with 7 bases between. The CDR3 reads CASSLDSSSYEQYF. For the CDR3, the DNA is TGTGCCAGCAGCTTAGATAGCAGCTCCTACGAGCAGTACTTC.

The CDR3 loop reads CASRIIAAGDNQPQHF. In nucleotides, the CDR3 is TGTGCCAGCAGGATTATAGCCGCCGGGGATAATCAGCCCCAGCATTTT. This chain joins TRBV27 and TRBJ1-5; no definite D call. Trimming took off 6 bases at V and 4 bases at J, with 19 bases between the two ends. The length of the CDR3 is 16 residues. Germline loops: CDR1 MNHEY, CDR2 SMNVEV (reference sequence).

The V gene is TRBV7-9, the J gene TRBJ1-2; 7 nucleotides line up with TRBD1. This CDR3 is built from 14 residues. V shed 3 bases, J shed 4 bases, and the junction held 5 bases outside the gene matches. The germline CDR1 and CDR2 sequences are SEHNR and FQNEAQ (reference sequence). The CDR3 nucleotides are TGTGCCAGCAGCTTTAAGGGGGCATCCTATGGCTACACCTTC. This gives the protein CASSFKGASYGYTF.

The J gene is TRBJ1-2, the V gene TRBV7-2; D not certain. Deletions cut 2 bases from V and 1 base from J, with 11 bases between. This CDR3 has 15 residues. Germline-derived CDR1 and CDR2 are SGHTA and FQGNSA. The CDR3 spells CASSLYDSNNYGYTF. CDR3 DNA sequence: TGTGCCAGCAGCTTATACGACTCCAATAACTATGGCTACACCTTC.

This rearrangement joins TRBV27 to TRBJ2-1; D gene unclear. The CDR3 runs to 16 residues. Trimming took 2 bases from V and 0 from J, leaving 11 bases between them. Per the germline V gene, CDR1 is MNHEY and CDR2 is SMNVEV (reference sequence). As DNA, the CDR3 is TGTGCCAGCAGTTTAGTGAGAGGAAGCTCCTACAATGAGCAGTTCTTC. Translation: CASSLVRGSSYNEQFF.